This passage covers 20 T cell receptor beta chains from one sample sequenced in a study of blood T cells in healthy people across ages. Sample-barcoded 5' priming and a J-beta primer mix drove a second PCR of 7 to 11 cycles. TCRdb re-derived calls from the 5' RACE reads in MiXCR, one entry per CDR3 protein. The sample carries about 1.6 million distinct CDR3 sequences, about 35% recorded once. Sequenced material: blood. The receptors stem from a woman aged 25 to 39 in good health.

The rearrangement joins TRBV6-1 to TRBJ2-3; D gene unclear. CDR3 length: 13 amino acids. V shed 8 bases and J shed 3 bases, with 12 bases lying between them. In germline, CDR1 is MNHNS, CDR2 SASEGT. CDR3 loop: CASVRPETDTQYF. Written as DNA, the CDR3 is TGTGCCAGCGTGAGACCGGAGACAGATACGCAGTATTTT.

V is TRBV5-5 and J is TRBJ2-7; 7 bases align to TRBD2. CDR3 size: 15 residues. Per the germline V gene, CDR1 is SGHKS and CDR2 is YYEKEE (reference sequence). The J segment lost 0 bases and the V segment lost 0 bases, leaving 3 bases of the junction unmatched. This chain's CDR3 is CASSLVRDYSYEQYF. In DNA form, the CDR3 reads TGTGCCAGCAGCTTGGTGCGGGACTACTCCTACGAGCAGTACTTC. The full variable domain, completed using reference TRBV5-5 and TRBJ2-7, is DAGVTQSPTHLIKTRGQQVTLRCSPISGHKSVSWYQQVLGQGPQFIFQYYEKEERGRGNFPDRFSARQFPNYSSELNVNALLLGDSALYLCASSLVRDYSYEQYFGPGTRLTVT.

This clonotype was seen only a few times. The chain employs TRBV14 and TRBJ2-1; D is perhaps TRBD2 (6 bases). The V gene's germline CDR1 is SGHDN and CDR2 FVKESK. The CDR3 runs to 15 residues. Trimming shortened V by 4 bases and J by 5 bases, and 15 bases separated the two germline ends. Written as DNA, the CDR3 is TGTGCCAGCAGCCCCACCCCGGGACTCCACAATGAGCAGTTCTTC. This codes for CASSPTPGLHNEQFF.

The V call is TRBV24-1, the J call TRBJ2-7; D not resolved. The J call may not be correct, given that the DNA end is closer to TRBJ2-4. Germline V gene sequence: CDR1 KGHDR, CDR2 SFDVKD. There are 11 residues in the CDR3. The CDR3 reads CATSDRSIQYF. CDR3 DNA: TGTGCCACCAGTGATCGGAGCATTCAGTACTTC.

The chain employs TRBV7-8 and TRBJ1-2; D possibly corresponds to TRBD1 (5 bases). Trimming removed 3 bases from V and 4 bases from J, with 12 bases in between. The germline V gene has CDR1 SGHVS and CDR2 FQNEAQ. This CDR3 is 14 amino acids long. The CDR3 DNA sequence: TGTGCCAGCAGCTTTGTGCAGGGACCCTATGGCTACACCTTC. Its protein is CASSFVQGPYGYTF.

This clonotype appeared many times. The CDR3 nucleotides read TGTGCCAGCAGCTTAAAGAACGAGCAGTACTTC. Protein sequence: CASSLKNEQYF. The J gene is TRBJ2-7, the V gene TRBV5-5; no clear D. V lost 2 bases and J 5 bases, leaving 5 bases between the germline ends. The CDR3 contains 11 residues. Germline CDR1 is SGHKS and CDR2 is YYEKEE (reference sequence).

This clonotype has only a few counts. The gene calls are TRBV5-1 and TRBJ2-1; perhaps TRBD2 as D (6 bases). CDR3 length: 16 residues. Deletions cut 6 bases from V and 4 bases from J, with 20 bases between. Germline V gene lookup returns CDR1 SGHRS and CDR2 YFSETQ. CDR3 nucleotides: TGCGCCAGCAACCTAGCGTTTGGGGGAAGTTACAATGAGCAGTTCTTC. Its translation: CASNLAFGGSYNEQFF.

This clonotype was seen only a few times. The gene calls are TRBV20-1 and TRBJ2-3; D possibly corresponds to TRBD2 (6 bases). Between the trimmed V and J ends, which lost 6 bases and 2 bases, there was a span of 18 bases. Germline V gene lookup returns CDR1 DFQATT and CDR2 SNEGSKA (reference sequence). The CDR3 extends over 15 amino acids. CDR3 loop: CSAHHARGYTDTQYF. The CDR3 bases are TGCAGTGCCCACCACGCCCGGGGGTACACAGATACGCAGTATTTT.

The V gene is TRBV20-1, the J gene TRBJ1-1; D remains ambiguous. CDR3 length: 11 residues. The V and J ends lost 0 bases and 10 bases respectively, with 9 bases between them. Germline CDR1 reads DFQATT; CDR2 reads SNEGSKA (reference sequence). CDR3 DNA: TGCAGTGCTAGAGATCGAATGGGAGCTTTCTTT. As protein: CSARDRMGAFF.

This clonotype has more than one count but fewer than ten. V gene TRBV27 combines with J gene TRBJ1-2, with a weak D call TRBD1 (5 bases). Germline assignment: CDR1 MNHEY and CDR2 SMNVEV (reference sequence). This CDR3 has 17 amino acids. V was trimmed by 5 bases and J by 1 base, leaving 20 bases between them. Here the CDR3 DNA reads TGTGCCAGCAGTCCAGCTCTCGGGGGGGTTGATAACTATGGCTACACCTTC. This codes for CASSPALGGVDNYGYTF.

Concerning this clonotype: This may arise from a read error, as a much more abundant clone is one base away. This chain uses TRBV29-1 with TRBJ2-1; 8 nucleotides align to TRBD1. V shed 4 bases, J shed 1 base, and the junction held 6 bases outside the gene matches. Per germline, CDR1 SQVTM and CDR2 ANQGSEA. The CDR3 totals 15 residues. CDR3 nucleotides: TGCAGCGTTGGGGTTTGGGACAGGTCCTACAATGAGCAGTTCTTC. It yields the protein CSVGVWDRSYNEQFF.

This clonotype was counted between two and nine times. The CDR3 reads CASSRLEGGSRTQYF. CDR3 DNA: TGCGCCAGCAGCCGGCTAGAGGGAGGTTCCCGGACCCAGTACTTC. V gene TRBV4-1 combines with J gene TRBJ2-5; possible D gene TRBD2, 6 bases. Germline lookup yields CDR1 MGHRA and CDR2 YSYEKL. Trimming stripped 4 bases from V and 7 bases from J, with 19 bases between. CDR3 size: 15 residues.

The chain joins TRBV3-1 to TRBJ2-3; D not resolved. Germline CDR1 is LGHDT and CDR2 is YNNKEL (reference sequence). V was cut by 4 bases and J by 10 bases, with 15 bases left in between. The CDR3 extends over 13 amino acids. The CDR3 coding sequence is TGTGCCAGCAGCCTTTCTACCCTTGGGGCGCAGTATTTT. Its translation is CASSLSTLGAQYF.

CDR3 amino acids: CASRVTGGSTATYEQYF. DNA for the CDR3: TGCGCCAGCAGAGTTACAGGGGGCTCAACTGCCACCTACGAGCAGTACTTC. This chain uses TRBV10-2 with TRBJ2-7; 9 bases are a match to TRBD1. In germline, CDR1 is WSHSY, CDR2 SAAADI. The CDR3 length is 17 residues. The V and J ends lost 6 bases and 2 bases, in that order; junction bases with no gene match: 14.

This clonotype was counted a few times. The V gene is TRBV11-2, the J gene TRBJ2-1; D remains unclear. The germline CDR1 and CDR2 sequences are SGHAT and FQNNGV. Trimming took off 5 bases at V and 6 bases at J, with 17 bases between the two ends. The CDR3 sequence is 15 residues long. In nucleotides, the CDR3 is TGTGCCAGCAGCCCCTCCGGCAGGCGATTCAATGAGCAGTTCTTC. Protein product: CASSPSGRRFNEQFF.

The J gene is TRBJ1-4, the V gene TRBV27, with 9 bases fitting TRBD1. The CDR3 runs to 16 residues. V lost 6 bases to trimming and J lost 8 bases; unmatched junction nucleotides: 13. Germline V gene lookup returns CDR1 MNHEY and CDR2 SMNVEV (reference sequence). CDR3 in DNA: TGTGCCAGCAGACCGGGGCTACAGGGGGCGGGGGAAAAACTGTTTTTT. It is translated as CASRPGLQGAGEKLFF. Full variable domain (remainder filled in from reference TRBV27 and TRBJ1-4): EAQVTQNPRYLITVTGKKLTVTCSQNMNHEYMSWYRQDPGLGLRQIYYSMNVEVTDKGDVPEGYKVSRKEKRNFPLILESPSPNQTSLYFCASRPGLQGAGEKLFFGSGTQLSVL.

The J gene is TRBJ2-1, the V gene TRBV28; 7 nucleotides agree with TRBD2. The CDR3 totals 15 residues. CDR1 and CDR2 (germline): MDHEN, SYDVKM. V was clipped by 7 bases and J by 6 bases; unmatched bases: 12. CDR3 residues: CASIPGTKRRNEQFF. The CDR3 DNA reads TGTGCCAGCATCCCCGGGACTAAAAGACGCAATGAGCAGTTCTTC. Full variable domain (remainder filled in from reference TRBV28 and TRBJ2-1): DVKVTQSSRYLVKRTGEKVFLECVQDMDHENMFWYRQDPGLGLRLIYFSYDVKMKEKGDIPEGYSVSREKKERFSLILESASTNQTSMYLCASIPGTKRRNEQFFGPGTRLTVL.

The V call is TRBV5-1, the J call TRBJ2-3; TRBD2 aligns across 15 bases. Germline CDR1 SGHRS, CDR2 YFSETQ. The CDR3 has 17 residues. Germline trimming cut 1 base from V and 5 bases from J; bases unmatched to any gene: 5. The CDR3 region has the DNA TGCGCCAGCAGCTTGTACGGGACTAGCGGGGGGCTAGATACGCAGTATTTT. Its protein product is CASSLYGTSGGLDTQYF.

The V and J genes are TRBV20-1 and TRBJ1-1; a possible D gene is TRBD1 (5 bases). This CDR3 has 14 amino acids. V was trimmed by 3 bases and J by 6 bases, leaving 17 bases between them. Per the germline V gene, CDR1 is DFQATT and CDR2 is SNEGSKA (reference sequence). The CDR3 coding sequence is TGCAGTGCTAGCGATTCGATGAGAGGGGCTGAAGCTTTCTTT. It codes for CSASDSMRGAEAFF.

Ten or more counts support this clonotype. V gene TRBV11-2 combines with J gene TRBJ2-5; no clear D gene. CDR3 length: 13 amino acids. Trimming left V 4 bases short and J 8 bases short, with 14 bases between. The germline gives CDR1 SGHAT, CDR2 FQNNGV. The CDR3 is CASSSPRTQTQYF. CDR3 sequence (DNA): TGTGCCAGCAGCTCCCCGCGGACCCAAACCCAGTACTTC.